This T cell receptor beta chain was found in a study of CD8 T cells in Susac syndrome. General observations from the study: The study conceded that its TCR sequencing and HLA analysis involved relatively few individuals.

Germline V gene sequence: CDR1 MGHRA, CDR2 YSYEKL. Unmatched junction bases numbered 7, after V lost 3 bases and J lost 5 bases. This CDR3 is 16 amino acids long. An input of about 0.45 to 1 ug of RNA was subjected to reverse transcription using random hexamers. Across 54 Vbeta and 13 Jbeta, immunoSEQ multiplex PCR amplified TCR beta CDR3. TCRdb re-called the immunoSEQ multiplex PCR reads with MiXCR, one entry per CDR3 protein. The sample has roughly 300,000 distinct CDR3 sequences, 70% to 90% seen once. Notes on this clonotype: Antigen specificity is unknown.

The authors carried out high-throughput sequencing of TCR beta. They applied it to CD8+ and CD4+ T cells obtained from blood. Isolation of CD8+ and CD4+ T cells was performed negatively, whereas enrichment of TEMRA cells was done by FACS. The sequenced sample was CD8+ T cells from PBMCs. The TCR sequence derives from a human donor with multiple sclerosis. This chain joins TRBV4-1 and TRBJ2-1, with 10 nucleotides matching TRBD1. CDR3 bases: TGCGCCAGCAGCCAGAGGTACGGGACAGGGGACAATGAGCAGTTCTTC. This encodes CASSQRYGTGDNEQFF.